A single sample gave rise to the 12 T cell receptor beta chains below, sequenced in a study of T-cell reconstitution after alpha-beta-depleted transplantation in children. Unique molecular identifiers were incorporated during preparation of the TCRbeta library. Each CDR3 protein is one row after TCRdb ran MiXCR on the PCR reads. The sample lists 500,000 to 650,000 distinct CDR3 sequences; about 10% were seen once. The sample in question was PBMCs, mostly from graft donor cells, obtained 180 days after TCRalphabeta/CD19-depleted stem cell transplant. All receptors come from a female patient aged 2-15 years who had a stem cell transplant for aplastic anemia, so the T cells may come from the graft donor.

The chain carries TRBV20-1 and TRBJ2-5; 9 bases align to TRBD2. The CDR3 runs 15 residues. The germline V gene encodes CDR1 DFQATT and CDR2 SNEGSKA (reference sequence). V lost 4 bases, J lost 5 bases, and 11 bases stayed unmatched. CDR3 in DNA: TGCAGTGCTAATACGCCGGGACTAGCCGGGGAGACCCAGTACTTC. Translation: CSANTPGLAGETQYF.

The rearrangement links TRBV12-3 or TRBV12-4 to TRBJ1-2; no clear D. Between the trimmed V and J ends, which lost 3 bases and 0 bases, there was a span of 17 bases. This CDR3 is 17 amino acids long. Written as DNA, the CDR3 is TGTGCCAGCAGTTTTGTCGTGGGCAGACAAGCTAACTATGGCTACACCTTC. Encoded protein: CASSFVVGRQANYGYTF.

This clonotype was seen a few times. The chain couples TRBV20-1 to TRBJ2-7; D is unresolved. Trimming pared 3 bases from V and 5 bases from J, leaving 17 bases between. Germline V gives CDR1 DFQATT, CDR2 SNEGSKA (reference sequence). The CDR3 loop spans 14 amino acids. CDR3 sequence: CSASPLAAYDEQYV. CDR3 bases: TGCAGTGCTAGTCCCCTGGCGGCGTACGACGAGCAGTACGTC.

Comment on this clonotype: The junction departs from the called germline gene at one end, perhaps through a read error. The chain carries TRBV9 and TRBJ2-1; D ambiguous. CDR1 is SGDLS, CDR2 YYNGEE, per germline. The CDR3 consists of 15 residues. CDR3 DNA: TGTGCCAGCAGCGTAGATCCGCCAACCTACAATGACCAGTTCTTC. It specifies CASSVDPPTYNDQFF. The entire variable domain, with the rest obtained from reference TRBV9 and TRBJ2-1, is as follows: DSGVTQTPKHLITATGQRVTLRCSPRSGDLSVYWYQQSLDQGLQFLIQYYNGEERAKGNILERFSAQQFPDLHSELNLSSLELGDSALYFCASSVDPPTYNDQFFGPGTRLTVL.

This clonotype was counted between two and nine times. V is TRBV15 and J is TRBJ2-5; 8 nucleotides align to TRBD2. With 0 bases clipped from V and 2 bases from J, the junction kept 5 bases outside the gene matches. The germline V gene has CDR1 LNHNV and CDR2 YYDKDF (reference sequence). The CDR3 covers 16 residues. The CDR3 region is CATSRDSASGQETQYF. The CDR3 DNA reads TGTGCCACCAGCAGAGATTCGGCTAGCGGGCAAGAGACCCAGTACTTC.

This clonotype was seen a handful of times. This rearrangement joins TRBV19 to TRBJ1-2, with D unresolved. CDR1 is LNHDA, CDR2 SQIVND, per germline (reference sequence). With 8 bases removed from V and 5 bases from J, the gap between germline ends came to 15 bases. The CDR3 is 13 residues long. The DNA of the CDR3 is TGTGCCAGTCCTTCAGGAGGCGGGTATGGCTACACCTTC. It specifies CASPSGGGYGYTF.

The V and J genes are TRBV27 and TRBJ2-1, with D possibly being TRBD2 (5 bases). CDR3 length: 14 amino acids. CDR1 and CDR2 (germline): MNHEY, SMNVEV (reference sequence). V lost 0 bases and J 9 bases, leaving 12 bases between the germline ends. CDR3 amino acids: CASSLSGRSGEQFF. CDR3 sequence (DNA): TGTGCCAGCAGTTTATCGGGGAGATCCGGTGAGCAGTTCTTC.

This chain links TRBV2 with TRBJ2-3, with 10 positions matching TRBD2. J gave up 2 bases and V 11 bases, and 7 bases lay outside the gene matches. The CDR3 has 14 amino acids. CDR1 SNHLY and CDR2 FYNNEI come from the germline V gene. CDR3: CAGQLAGTTDTQYF. The CDR3 nucleotides are TGTGCCGGACAACTAGCGGGGACCACAGATACGCAGTATTTT.

This clonotype was seen at least ten times. The chain has TRBV29-1 and TRBJ1-1; D is unresolved. This CDR3 is 18 amino acids long. The germline V gene has CDR1 SQVTM and CDR2 ANQGSEA. Trimming shortened V by 4 bases and J by 0 bases, and 24 bases separated the two germline ends. CDR3 sequence: CSVGVTDTTFFMNTEAFF. Here the CDR3 DNA reads TGCAGCGTTGGAGTAACCGACACTACATTTTTCATGAACACTGAAGCTTTCTTT.

This chain connects TRBV20-1 to TRBJ1-5; 8 bases agree with TRBD1. Germline assignment: CDR1 DFQATT and CDR2 SNEGSKA (reference sequence). V dropped 6 bases and J dropped 4; count of bases not matched to a gene: 5. The CDR3 has 13 amino acids. For the CDR3, the DNA is TGCAGTGCAAACGACAGGGGAAATCAGCCCCAGCATTTT. This codes for CSANDRGNQPQHF.

The rearrangement links TRBV6-1 to TRBJ2-5, with 9 bases aligning to TRBD2. This CDR3 has 15 amino acids. V shed 7 bases and J 5 bases; nucleotides not matched to a gene: 11. Germline CDR1 is MNHNS and CDR2 is SASEGT. The CDR3 DNA follows: TGTGCCAGCAAAACAGCGGGTAGCGGGAGTGAGACCCAGTACTTC. It translates to CASKTAGSGSETQYF.

This clonotype was detected only a few times. The chain carries TRBV29-1 and TRBJ1-1, with D perhaps TRBD1 (6 bases). CDR1 is SQVTM and CDR2 is ANQGSEA in the germline V gene. The length of the CDR3 is 12 residues. Trimming stripped 2 bases from V and 10 bases from J, with 14 bases between. CDR3 in amino acids: CSVEPGGAAAFF. DNA for the CDR3: TGCAGCGTTGAACCCGGGGGGGCGGCAGCTTTCTTT.